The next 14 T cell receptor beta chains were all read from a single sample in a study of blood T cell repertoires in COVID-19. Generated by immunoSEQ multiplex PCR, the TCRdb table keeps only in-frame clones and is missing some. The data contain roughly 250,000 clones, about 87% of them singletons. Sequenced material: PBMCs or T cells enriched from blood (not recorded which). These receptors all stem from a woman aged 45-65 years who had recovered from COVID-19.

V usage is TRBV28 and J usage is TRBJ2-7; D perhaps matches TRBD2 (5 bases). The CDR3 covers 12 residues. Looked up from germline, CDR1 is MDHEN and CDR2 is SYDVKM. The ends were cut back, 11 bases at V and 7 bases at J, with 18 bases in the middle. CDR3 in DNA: TGTGCCGGAGGCCGGGCCGGGCGGGAGCAGTACTTC. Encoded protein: CAGGRAGREQYF.

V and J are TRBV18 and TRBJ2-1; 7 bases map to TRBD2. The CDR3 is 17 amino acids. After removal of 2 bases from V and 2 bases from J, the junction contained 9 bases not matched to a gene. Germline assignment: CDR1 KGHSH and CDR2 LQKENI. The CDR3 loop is CASSPYASGPTYNEQFF. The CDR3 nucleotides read TGTGCCAGCTCACCATACGCTAGCGGACCTACCTACAATGAGCAGTTCTTC.

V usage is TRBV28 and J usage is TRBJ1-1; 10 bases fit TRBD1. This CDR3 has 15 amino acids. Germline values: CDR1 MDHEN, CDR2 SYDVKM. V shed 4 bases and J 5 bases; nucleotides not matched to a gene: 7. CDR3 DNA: TGTGCCAGCAGTTCCGGGACAGGGGCGGGAACTGAAGCTTTCTTT. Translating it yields CASSSGTGAGTEAFF.

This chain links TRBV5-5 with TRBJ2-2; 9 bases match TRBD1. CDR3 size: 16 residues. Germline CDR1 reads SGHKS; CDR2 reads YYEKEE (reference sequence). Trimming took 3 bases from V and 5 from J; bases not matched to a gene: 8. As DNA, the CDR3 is TGTGCCAGCAGCTCAATGGACAGGGGAGAAACCGGGGAGCTGTTTTTT. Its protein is CASSSMDRGETGELFF.

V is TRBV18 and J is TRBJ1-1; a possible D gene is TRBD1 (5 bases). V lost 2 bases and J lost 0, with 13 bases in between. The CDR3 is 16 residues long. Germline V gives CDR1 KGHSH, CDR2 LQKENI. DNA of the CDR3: TGTGCCAGCTCACCAAGTACAGGTATTATGAACACTGAAGCTTTCTTT. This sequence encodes CASSPSTGIMNTEAFF. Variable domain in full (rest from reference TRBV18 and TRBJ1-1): NAGVMQNPRHLVRRRGQEARLRCSPMKGHSHVYWYRQLPEEGLKFMVYLQKENIIDESGMPKERFSAEFPKEGPSILRIQQVVRGDSAAYFCASSPSTGIMNTEAFFGQGTRLTVV.

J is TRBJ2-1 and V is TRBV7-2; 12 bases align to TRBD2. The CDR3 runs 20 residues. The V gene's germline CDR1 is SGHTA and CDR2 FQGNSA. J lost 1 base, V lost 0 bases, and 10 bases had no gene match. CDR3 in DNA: TGTGCCAGCAGCTTAGCGCTGGCTAGCGGGAGGGTAGGGTCCTACAATGAGCAGTTCTTC. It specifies CASSLALASGRVGSYNEQFF.

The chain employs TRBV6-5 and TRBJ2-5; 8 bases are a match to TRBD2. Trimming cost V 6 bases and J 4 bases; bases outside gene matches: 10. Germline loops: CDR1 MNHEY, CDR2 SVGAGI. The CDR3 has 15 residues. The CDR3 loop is CASSTSGGGSETQYF. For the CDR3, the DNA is TGTGCCAGCAGCACTAGCGGCGGTGGGTCAGAGACCCAGTACTTC.

The chain's CDR3 is CASSLRGTIYF. Written as DNA, the CDR3 is TGTGCCAGCAGTTTAAGGGGCACCATATATTTT. This chain joins TRBV28 and TRBJ1-3; D perhaps matches TRBD1 (5 bases). Germline V gene lookup returns CDR1 MDHEN and CDR2 SYDVKM. The CDR3 has 11 residues. Trimming took 2 bases from V and 9 from J, leaving 5 bases between them. Together with reference TRBV28 and TRBJ1-3, the CDR3 gives the full variable domain: DVKVTQSSRYLVKRTGEKVFLECVQDMDHENMFWYRQDPGLGLRLIYFSYDVKMKEKGDIPEGYSVSREKKERFSLILESASTNQTSMYLCASSLRGTIYFGEGSWLTVV.

This chain's CDR3 is CASSLGLAVSYEQYF. The CDR3 DNA reads TGTGCCAGCAGCTTAGGACTAGCGGTCTCCTACGAGCAGTACTTC. This chain links TRBV7-9 with TRBJ2-7; TRBD2 matches at 9 bases. Losses at the gene ends were 1 base for V and 0 bases for J; bases not matched to a gene: 1. The CDR3 loop spans 15 amino acids. Germline V gives CDR1 SEHNR, CDR2 FQNEAQ (reference sequence).

The CDR3 DNA reads as TGTGCCAGCAGCTTGCAGGGAGGGGGAAACACTGAAGCTTTCTTT. Translating it yields CASSLQGGGNTEAFF. The rearrangement links TRBV5-4 to TRBJ1-1; D perhaps matches TRBD1 (6 bases). This CDR3 is built from 15 residues. Trimming took 1 base from V and 2 from J, leaving 12 bases between them. Germline V gives CDR1 SGHNT, CDR2 YYREEE (reference sequence).

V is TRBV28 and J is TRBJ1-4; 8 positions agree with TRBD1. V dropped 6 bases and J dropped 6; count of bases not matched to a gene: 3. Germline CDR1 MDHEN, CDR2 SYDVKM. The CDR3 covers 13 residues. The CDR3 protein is CASRTGEYEKLFF. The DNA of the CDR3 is TGTGCCAGCAGGACAGGGGAGTATGAAAAACTGTTTTTT. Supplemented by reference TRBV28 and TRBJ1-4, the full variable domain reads DVKVTQSSRYLVKRTGEKVFLECVQDMDHENMFWYRQDPGLGLRLIYFSYDVKMKEKGDIPEGYSVSREKKERFSLILESASTNQTSMYLCASRTGEYEKLFFGSGTQLSVL.

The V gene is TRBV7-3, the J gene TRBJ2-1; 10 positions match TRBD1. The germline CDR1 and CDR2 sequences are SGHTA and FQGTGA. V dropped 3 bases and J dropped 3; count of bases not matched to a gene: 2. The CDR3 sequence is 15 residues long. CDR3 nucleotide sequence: TGTGCCAGCAGCTTCGGACAGGGGGTCTACAATGAGCAGTTCTTC. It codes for CASSFGQGVYNEQFF.

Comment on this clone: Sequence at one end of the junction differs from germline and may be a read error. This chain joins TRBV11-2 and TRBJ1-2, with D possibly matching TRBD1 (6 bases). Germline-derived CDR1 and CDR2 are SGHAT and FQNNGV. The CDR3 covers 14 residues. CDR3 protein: CASSVDTGNYGYTF. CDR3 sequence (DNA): TGTGCCAGCAGCGTAGACACAGGGAACTATGGCTACACCTTC.

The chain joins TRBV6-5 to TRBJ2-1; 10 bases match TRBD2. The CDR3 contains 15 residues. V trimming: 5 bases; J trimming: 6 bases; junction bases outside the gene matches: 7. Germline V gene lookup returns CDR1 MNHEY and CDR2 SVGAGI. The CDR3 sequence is CASSLGSGRANEQFF. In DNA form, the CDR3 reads TGTGCCAGCAGTCTCGGCAGCGGGAGGGCCAATGAGCAGTTCTTC.